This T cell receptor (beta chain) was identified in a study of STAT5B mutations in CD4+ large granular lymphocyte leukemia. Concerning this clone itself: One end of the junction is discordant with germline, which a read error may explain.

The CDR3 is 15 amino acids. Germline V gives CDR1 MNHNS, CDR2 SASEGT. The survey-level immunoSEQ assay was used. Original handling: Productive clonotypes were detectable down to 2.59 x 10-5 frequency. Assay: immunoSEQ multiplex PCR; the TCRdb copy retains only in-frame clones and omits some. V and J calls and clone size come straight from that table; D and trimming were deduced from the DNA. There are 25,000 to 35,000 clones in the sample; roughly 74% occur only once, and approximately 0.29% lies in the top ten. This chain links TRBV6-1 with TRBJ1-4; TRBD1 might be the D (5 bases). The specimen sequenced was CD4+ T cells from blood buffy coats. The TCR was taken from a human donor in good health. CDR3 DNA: TGTGCCAGCAGTGAAGTGGCAGGGATTAATGACAAACTGTTTTTT. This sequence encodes CASSEVAGINDKLFF.